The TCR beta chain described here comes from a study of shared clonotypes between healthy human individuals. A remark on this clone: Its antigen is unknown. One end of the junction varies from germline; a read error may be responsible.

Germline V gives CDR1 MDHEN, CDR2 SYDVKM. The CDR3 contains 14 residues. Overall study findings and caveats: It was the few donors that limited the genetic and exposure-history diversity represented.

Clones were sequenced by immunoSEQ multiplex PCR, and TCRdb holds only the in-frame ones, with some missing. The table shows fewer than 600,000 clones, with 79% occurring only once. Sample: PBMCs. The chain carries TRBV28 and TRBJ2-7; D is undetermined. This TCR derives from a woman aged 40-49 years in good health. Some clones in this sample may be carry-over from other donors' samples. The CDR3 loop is CATSLGSKAYEQYF. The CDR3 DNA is TGTGCCACCAGTTTGGGTAGCAAGGCCTACGAGCAGTACTTC.